This TCR beta chain was profiled in a study of identical twins. The CDR3 runs 14 residues. Losses at the gene ends were 6 bases for V and 7 bases for J; bases not matched to a gene: 11. TCRdb re-called the 5' RACE reads with MiXCR, one entry per CDR3 protein. The data contain around 690,000 distinct CDR3 sequences, 21% of them singletons. This clonotype is a singleton in its sample. The same specimen was also included in a second study, on T cells expressing NK-cell markers.

The chain combines TRBV12-3 or TRBV12-4 with TRBJ2-5; 7 nucleotides match TRBD1. The TCR comes from a woman between 18 and 29 years old in good health. The sample comprised PBMCs. CDR3 DNA: TGTGCCAGCAGGCTAGGGTGGACAGGAGGGACCCAGTACTTC. Its protein is CASRLGWTGGTQYF.